Included here is one TCR beta chain sequence, with context. What it binds is not known. The table came from immunoSEQ multiplex PCR; TCRdb's copy has only in-frame clones and leaves some out. This table has 20,000 to 30,000 clones, around 81% appearing once. The entry originates in a study of T cells in localized non-small cell lung cancer. Findings and limits, study-wide: Uninvolved adjacent lung showed higher T cell clonality than tumor.

Sequencing used PBMCs, obtained before any cancer treatment. This clonotype was obtained from a man between 40 and 69 years old with stage II lung adenocarcinoma.

This chain's CDR3 is CASSSRQGLAKNIQYF. CDR3 in DNA: TGTGCCAGTAGTTCCCGGCAGGGACTAGCCAAAAACATTCAGTACTTC. The chain links TRBV19 to TRBJ2-4; TRBD2 is a possible D gene (6 bases). CDR1 and CDR2 from the germline V gene are LNHDA and SQIVND (reference sequence). V lost 5 bases and J 0 bases, leaving 14 bases between the germline ends. This CDR3 is built from 16 residues.